This T cell receptor beta chain is from a study of CD8+ T cells in alopecia areata. At the level of the study: Oral tofacitinib, 5 to 10 mg twice daily, was given in an open-label trial.

The sorting of PBMCs gave CD4+ and CD8+ T cells. Whole-study findings and limits: Compared with normal scalp, lesional scalp had higher clonality and more expanded CD8+ clones. Sequencing of scalp samples also captures resident alphabeta T cells of normal skin.

Germline loops: CDR1 SNHLY, CDR2 FYNNEI. Losses at the gene ends were 4 bases for V and 2 bases for J; bases not matched to a gene: 4. The CDR3 is 15 amino acids. RNA extraction was followed by reverse transcription into cDNA, which acted as the sequencing template. The table came from immunoSEQ multiplex PCR; TCRdb's copy has only in-frame clones and leaves some out. The data contain about 180,000 clones, around 50% of them singletons. As for this clone: Its antigen remains unidentified.

The chain joins TRBV2 to TRBJ2-2, with 7 bases aligning to TRBD2. The sequence derives from a human donor with alopecia areata. Sequences were derived from CD4+ T cells sorted from blood, sampled at week 0. CDR3 amino acids: CASSGLALNTGELFF. The CDR3 DNA sequence: TGTGCCAGCAGTGGACTAGCCCTCAACACCGGGGAGCTGTTTTTT.